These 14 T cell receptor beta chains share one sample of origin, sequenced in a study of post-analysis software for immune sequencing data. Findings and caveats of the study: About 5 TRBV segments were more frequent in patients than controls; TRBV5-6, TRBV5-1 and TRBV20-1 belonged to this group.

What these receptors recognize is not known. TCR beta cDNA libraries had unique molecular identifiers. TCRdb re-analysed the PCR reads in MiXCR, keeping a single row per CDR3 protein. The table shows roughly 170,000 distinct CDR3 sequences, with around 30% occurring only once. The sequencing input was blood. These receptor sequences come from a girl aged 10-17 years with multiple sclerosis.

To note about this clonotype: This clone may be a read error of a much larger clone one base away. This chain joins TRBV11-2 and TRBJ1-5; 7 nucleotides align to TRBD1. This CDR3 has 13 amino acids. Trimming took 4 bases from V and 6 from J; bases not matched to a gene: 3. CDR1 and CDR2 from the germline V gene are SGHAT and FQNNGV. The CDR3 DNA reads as TGTGCCAGCAGCTCCGCAGGGGGTCAGCCCCAGCATTTT. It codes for CASSSAGGQPQHF.

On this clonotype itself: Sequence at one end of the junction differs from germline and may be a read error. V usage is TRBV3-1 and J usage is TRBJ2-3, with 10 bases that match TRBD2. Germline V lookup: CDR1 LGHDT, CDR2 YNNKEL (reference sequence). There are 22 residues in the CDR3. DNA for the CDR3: TGTGCCAGCAGCCAAGATCCACCACTAGCGGGAACTTCACCCGGCGGGTCAGATACGCGGTATTTT. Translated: CASSQDPPLAGTSPGGSDTRYF.

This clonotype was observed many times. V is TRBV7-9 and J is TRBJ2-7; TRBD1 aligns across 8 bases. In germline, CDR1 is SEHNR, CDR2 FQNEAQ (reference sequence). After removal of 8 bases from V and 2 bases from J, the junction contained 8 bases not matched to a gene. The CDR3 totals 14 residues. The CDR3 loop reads CASYGQGPTYEQYF. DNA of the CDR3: TGTGCCAGCTACGGACAGGGCCCTACCTACGAGCAGTACTTC.

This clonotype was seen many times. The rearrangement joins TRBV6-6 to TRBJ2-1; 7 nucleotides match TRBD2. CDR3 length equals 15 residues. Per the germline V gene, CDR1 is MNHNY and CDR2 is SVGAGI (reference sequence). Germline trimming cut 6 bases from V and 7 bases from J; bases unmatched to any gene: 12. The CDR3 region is CASSLGLGGINEQFF. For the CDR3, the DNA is TGTGCCAGCAGCTTAGGACTAGGAGGCATTAATGAGCAGTTCTTC.

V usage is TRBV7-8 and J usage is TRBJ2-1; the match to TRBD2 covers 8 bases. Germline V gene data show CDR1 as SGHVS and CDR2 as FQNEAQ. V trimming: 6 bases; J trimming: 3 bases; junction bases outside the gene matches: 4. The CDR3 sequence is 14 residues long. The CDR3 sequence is CASRPGLVYNEQFF. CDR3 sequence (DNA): TGTGCCAGCAGGCCGGGACTAGTCTACAATGAGCAGTTCTTC.

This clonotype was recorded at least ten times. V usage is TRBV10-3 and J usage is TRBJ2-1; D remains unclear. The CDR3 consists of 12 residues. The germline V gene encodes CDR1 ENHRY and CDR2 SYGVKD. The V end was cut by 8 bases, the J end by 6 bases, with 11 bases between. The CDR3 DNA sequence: TGTGCCATCTCCTGGTGGTCCAATGAGCAGTTCTTC. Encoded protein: CAISWWSNEQFF.

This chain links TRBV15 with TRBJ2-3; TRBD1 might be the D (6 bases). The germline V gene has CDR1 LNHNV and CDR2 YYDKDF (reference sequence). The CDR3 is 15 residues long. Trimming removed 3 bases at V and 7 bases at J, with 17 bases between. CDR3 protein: CATSSPGKTGNTQYF. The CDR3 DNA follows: TGTGCCACCAGCAGCCCAGGGAAGACAGGAAATACGCAGTATTTT.

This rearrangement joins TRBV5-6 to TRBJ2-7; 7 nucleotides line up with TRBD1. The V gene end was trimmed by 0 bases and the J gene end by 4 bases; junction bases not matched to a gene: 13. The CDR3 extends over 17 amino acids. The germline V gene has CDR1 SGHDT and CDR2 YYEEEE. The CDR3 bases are TGTGCCAGCAGCTTGGTGGGCGCACAGGGGAATCAGTACGAGCAGTACTTC. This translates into CASSLVGAQGNQYEQYF.

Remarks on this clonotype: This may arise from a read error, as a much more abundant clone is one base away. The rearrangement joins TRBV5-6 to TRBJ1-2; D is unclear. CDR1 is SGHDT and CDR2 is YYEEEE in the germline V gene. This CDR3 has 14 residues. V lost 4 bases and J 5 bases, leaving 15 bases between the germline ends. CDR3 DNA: TGTGCCAGCAGCGCGGGAGGCAGGCTATATGGCTACACCTTC. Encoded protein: CASSAGGRLYGYTF.

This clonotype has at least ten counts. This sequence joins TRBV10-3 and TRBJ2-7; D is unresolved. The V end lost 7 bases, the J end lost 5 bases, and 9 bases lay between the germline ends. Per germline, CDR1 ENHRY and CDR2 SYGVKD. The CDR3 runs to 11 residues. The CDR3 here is CAITTTDEQYF. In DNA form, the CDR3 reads TGTGCCATCACCACAACGGACGAGCAGTACTTC.

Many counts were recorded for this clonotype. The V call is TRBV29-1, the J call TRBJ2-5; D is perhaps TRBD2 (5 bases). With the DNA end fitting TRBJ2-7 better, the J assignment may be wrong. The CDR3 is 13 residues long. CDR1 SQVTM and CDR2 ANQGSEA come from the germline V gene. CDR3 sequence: CSVDGGVKSEQYF. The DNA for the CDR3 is TGCAGCGTTGATGGAGGAGTTAAGAGCGAGCAGTACTTC.

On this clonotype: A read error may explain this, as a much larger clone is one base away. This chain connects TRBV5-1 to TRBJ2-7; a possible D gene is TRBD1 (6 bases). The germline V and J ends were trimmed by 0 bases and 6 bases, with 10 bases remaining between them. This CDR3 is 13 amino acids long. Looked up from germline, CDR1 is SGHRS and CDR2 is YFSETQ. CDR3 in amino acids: CASSLAGASEQYF. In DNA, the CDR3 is TGCGCCAGCAGCTTGGCAGGGGCCAGCGAGCAGTACTTC.

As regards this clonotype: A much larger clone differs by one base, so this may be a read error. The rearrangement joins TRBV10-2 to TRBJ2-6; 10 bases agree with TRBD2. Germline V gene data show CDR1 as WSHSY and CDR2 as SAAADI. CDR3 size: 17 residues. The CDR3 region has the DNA TGCGCCGGCAGTGAGTCTAGCGGGAGTTCTGGGGCCAACGTCCTGACTTTC. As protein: CAGSESSGSSGANVLTF.

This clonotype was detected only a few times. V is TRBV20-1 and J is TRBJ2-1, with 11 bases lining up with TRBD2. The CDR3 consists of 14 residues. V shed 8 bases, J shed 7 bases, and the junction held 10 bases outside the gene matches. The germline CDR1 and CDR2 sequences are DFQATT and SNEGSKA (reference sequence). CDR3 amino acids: CSTKLAGVRNEQFF. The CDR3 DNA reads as TGCAGTACCAAACTAGCGGGAGTCCGGAATGAGCAGTTCTTC.